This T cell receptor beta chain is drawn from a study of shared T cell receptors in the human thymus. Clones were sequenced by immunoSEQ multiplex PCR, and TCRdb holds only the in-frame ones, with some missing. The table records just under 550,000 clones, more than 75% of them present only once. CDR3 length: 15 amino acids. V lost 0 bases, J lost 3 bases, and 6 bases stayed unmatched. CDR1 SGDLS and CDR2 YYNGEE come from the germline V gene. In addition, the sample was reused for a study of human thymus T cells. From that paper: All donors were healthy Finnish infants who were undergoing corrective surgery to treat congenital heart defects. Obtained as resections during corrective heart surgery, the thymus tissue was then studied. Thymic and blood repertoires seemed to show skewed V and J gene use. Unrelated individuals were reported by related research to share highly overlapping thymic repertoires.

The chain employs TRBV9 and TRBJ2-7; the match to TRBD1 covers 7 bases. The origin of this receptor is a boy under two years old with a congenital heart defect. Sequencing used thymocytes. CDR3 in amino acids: CASSVDPGGVYEQYF. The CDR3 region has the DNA TGTGCCAGCAGCGTAGATCCAGGGGGTGTCTACGAGCAGTACTTC.